This T cell receptor (beta chain) emerged from a study of T cell changes during pregnancy in multiple sclerosis. Data came from immunoSEQ multiplex PCR; TCRdb stores just in-frame clones and leaves some out. The sample has 40,000 to 60,000 clones; 85% to 95% are singletons. CDR3 length: 16 residues. Deletions cut 1 base from V and 4 bases from J, with 16 bases between. Per germline, CDR1 MNHEY and CDR2 SVGAGI. Source: CD4+ T cells from peripheral blood mononuclear cells, taken in the third trimester of pregnancy. V and J are TRBV6-5 and TRBJ1-1; D gene unclear. The receptor was isolated from a female donor with multiple sclerosis, enrolled in a pregnancy study. CDR3 coding DNA: TGTGCCAGCAGTTACTGGGGAGGGAAAGGAGTCACTGAAGCTTTCTTT. This translates into CASSYWGGKGVTEAFF.